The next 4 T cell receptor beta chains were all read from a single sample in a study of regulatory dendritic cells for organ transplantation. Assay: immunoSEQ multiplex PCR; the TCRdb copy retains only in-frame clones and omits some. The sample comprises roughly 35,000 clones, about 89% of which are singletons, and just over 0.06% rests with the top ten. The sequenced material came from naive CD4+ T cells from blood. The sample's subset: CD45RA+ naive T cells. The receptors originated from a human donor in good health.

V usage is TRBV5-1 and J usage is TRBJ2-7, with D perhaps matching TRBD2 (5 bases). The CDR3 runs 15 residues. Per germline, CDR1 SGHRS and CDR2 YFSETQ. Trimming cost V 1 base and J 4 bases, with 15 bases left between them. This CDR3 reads CASSLREMGVYEQYF. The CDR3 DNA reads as TGCGCCAGCAGCTTGCGTGAAATGGGAGTGTACGAGCAGTACTTC.

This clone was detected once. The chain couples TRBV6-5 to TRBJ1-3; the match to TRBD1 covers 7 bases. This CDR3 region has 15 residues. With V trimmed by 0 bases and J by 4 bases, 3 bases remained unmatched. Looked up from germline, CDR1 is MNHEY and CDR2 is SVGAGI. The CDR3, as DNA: TGTGCCAGCAGTTACTCAAGAGGGGGCGGAAACACCATATATTTT. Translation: CASSYSRGGGNTIYF.

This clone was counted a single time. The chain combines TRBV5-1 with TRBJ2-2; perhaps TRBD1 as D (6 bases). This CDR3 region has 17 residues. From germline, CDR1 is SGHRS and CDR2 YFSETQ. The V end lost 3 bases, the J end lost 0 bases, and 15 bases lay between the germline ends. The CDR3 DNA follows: TGCGCCAGCAGCTCACGAAGGACAGCCGCGAACACCGGGGAGCTGTTTTTT. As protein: CASSSRRTAANTGELFF.

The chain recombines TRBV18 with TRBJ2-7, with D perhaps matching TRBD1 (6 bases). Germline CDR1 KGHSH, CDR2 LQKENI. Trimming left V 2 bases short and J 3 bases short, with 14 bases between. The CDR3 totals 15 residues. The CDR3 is CASSPILGAFYEQYF. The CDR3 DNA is TGTGCCAGCTCACCAATCTTGGGGGCTTTCTACGAGCAGTACTTC.